Sequencing of this T cell receptor beta chain was carried out in a study of cytomegalovirus exposure and HLA in healthy donors. The overall study: In a previous analysis, around 120 million unique TCR beta sequences were found from some 180 million T cells.

The PCR employed 60 Vbeta primers together with 13 Jbeta primers. Generated by immunoSEQ multiplex PCR, the TCRdb table keeps only in-frame clones and is missing some. The table shows roughly 180,000 clones, with more than 80% occurring only once. The sequence derives from a woman aged 18-29 years in good health and CMV-seronegative. Sequenced input: PBMCs.

This chain's CDR3 is CASSSGRSSYEQYF. Here the CDR3 DNA reads TGTGCCAGCAGCAGCGGACGGAGCTCCTACGAGCAGTACTTC. The rearrangement links TRBV11-3 to TRBJ2-7; D might be TRBD2 (5 bases). V dropped 5 bases and J dropped 0 bases, with 11 bases sitting between them. The germline CDR1 and CDR2 sequences are SGHNT and YENEEA. The CDR3 length is 14 residues.